This T cell receptor (beta chain) was sequenced for a study of blood T cell repertoires in COVID-19. Study as a whole: From the United States, Italy and Spain came samples of acute and convalescent COVID-19. T cells, B-cell-depleted T cells, or PBMCs provided the cDNA or gDNA that served as material.

Source study methods: Amplification of reference gene primers was used by the study to estimate nucleated cell counts. Libraries were prepared by immunoSEQ multiplex PCR; TCRdb keeps only in-frame clonotypes and omits some of them. V and J calls and clone size come straight from that table; D and trimming were deduced from the DNA. Of some 200,000 clones listed, approximately 79% were seen once; the top ten hold approximately 15%. Trimming removed 1 base from V and 6 bases from J, with 16 bases in between. The length of the CDR3 is 16 residues. Looked up from germline, CDR1 is SGHVS and CDR2 is FQNEAQ.

The sequenced sample was peripheral blood. The source is a man aged 25 to 40 with active or convalescent COVID-19. This chain links TRBV7-8 with TRBJ1-5; D may be TRBD1 (6 bases). The chain's CDR3 is CASSLEGTKGGQPQHF. CDR3 in DNA: TGTGCCAGCAGCTTAGAAGGGACAAAAGGGGGTCAGCCCCAGCATTTT.